The 26 T cell receptor beta chains below were found in one sample sequenced in a study of blood T cell repertoires in COVID-19. Sequenced by immunoSEQ multiplex PCR; TCRdb stores in-frame clones only, minus some. The repertoire consists of over 250,000 clones, with roughly 80% occurring once and the leading ten covering approximately 1.5%. Sequenced material: peripheral blood. Every receptor here comes from a human donor with COVID-19, enrolled during active disease. The donor label of this sample is uncertain.

This sequence joins TRBV11-2 and TRBJ2-1; 9 positions agree with TRBD1. Trimming at V came to 3 bases and at J to 10 bases, leaving 4 bases not matched to a gene. The CDR3 extends over 13 amino acids. The germline gives CDR1 SGHAT, CDR2 FQNNGV. In DNA form, the CDR3 reads TGTGCCAGCAGCTTGGACAGGGGAGTGGAGCAGTTCTTC. This sequence encodes CASSLDRGVEQFF.

This chain joins TRBV5-4 and TRBJ2-1; D perhaps matches TRBD2 (5 bases). CDR3 length: 15 amino acids. CDR1 and CDR2 (germline): SGHNT, YYREEE (reference sequence). V shed 4 bases and J shed 2 bases, with 13 bases lying between them. Here the CDR3 DNA reads TGTGCCAGCAGCCCCGGACTCCCTACCTACAATGAGCAGTTCTTC. Amino acids: CASSPGLPTYNEQFF.

The chain recombines TRBV4-1 with TRBJ1-5; 7 bases align to TRBD1. The CDR3 is 14 amino acids. Germline V CDR1 and CDR2: MGHRA, YSYEKL. V was pared by 5 bases and J by 9 bases, with 10 bases of the junction left unmatched. The CDR3 is CASSVRTGVGPQHF. The CDR3 coding sequence is TGCGCCAGCAGCGTTCGGACAGGCGTCGGGCCCCAGCATTTT.

J is TRBJ1-1 and V is TRBV11-2; 8 positions agree with TRBD1. The J segment lost 5 bases and the V segment lost 3 bases, leaving 5 bases of the junction unmatched. Germline V lookup: CDR1 SGHAT, CDR2 FQNNGV. The CDR3 has 14 amino acids. For the CDR3, the DNA is TGTGCCAGCAGCTTCGGACAGGGAGGGACTGAAGCTTTCTTT. Encoded protein: CASSFGQGGTEAFF.

The chain recombines TRBV2 with TRBJ1-2; 9 bases line up with TRBD1. J gave up 6 bases and V 7 bases, and 9 bases lay outside the gene matches. Looked up from germline, CDR1 is SNHLY and CDR2 is FYNNEI. The CDR3 extends over 14 amino acids. Here the CDR3 reads CASTPTGGTDGYTF. The CDR3 DNA reads as TGTGCCAGCACCCCTACAGGGGGCACCGATGGCTACACCTTC.

The count of this clone is one. This chain links TRBV12-3 or TRBV12-4 with TRBJ1-5; D may be TRBD1 (5 bases). CDR3 size: 13 residues. Deletions cut 4 bases from V and 4 bases from J, with 8 bases between. This CDR3 is CASSSKGNQPQHF. The DNA of the CDR3 is TGTGCCAGCAGTTCTAAGGGGAATCAGCCCCAGCATTTT.

The chain carries TRBV20-1 and TRBJ2-3, with 16 bases that match TRBD2. V shed 3 bases, J shed 10 bases, and the junction held 7 bases outside the gene matches. CDR1 and CDR2 from the germline V gene are DFQATT and SNEGSKA (reference sequence). The CDR3 is 15 residues long. This chain's CDR3 is CSASDGTSGRGSQYF. DNA of the CDR3: TGCAGTGCTAGTGACGGGACTAGCGGGAGGGGTTCGCAGTATTTT.

A few counts support this clone. For the CDR3, the DNA is TGTGCCAGCAGTTCTAAGGGGCCGGGCAGACTCCCGAATGAGCAGTTCTTC. This codes for CASSSKGPGRLPNEQFF. V and J are TRBV27 and TRBJ2-1; possible D gene TRBD1, 5 bases. Trimming removed 4 bases from V and 7 bases from J, with 23 bases in between. CDR3 length: 17 residues. CDR1 is MNHEY and CDR2 is SMNVEV in the germline V gene (reference sequence).

The chain combines TRBV28 with TRBJ2-5, with D perhaps matching TRBD2 (5 bases). With 5 bases removed from V and 5 bases from J, the gap between germline ends came to 15 bases. Germline loops: CDR1 MDHEN, CDR2 SYDVKM. CDR3 length equals 14 residues. The CDR3: CASSLLGGRETQYF. DNA of the CDR3: TGTGCCAGCAGTCTCCTCGGAGGTAGGGAGACCCAGTACTTC.

The V call is TRBV7-2, the J call TRBJ1-2; D may be TRBD1 (6 bases). V was pared by 2 bases and J by 5 bases, with 12 bases between. The germline CDR1 and CDR2 sequences are SGHTA and FQGNSA. CDR3 length: 14 amino acids. In nucleotides, the CDR3 is TGTGCCAGCAGCTTATCCGGGGACAAGTATGGCTACACCTTC. Translating gives CASSLSGDKYGYTF.

The rearrangement links TRBV27 to TRBJ2-7; tentatively, D is TRBD1 (5 bases). CDR1 MNHEY and CDR2 SMNVEV come from the germline V gene (reference sequence). CDR3 size: 16 residues. V was clipped by 3 bases and J by 5 bases, with 20 bases between them. The CDR3 protein is CASSFYFGQGPNEQYF. The CDR3 DNA sequence: TGTGCCAGCAGTTTCTATTTCGGGCAGGGCCCCAACGAGCAGTACTTC.

About this clone itself: This same CDR3 is encoded by further DNA sequences in the sample. This chain connects TRBV7-3 to TRBJ1-2, with D perhaps matching TRBD1 (5 bases). The V gene lost 2 bases and the J gene lost 5 bases, with 9 bases spanning the gap. The CDR3 covers 13 residues. The V gene's germline CDR1 is SGHTA and CDR2 FQGTGA. The CDR3 here is CASSLGAGYGYTF. The CDR3 nucleotides are TGTGCCAGCAGCTTAGGGGCAGGGTATGGCTACACCTTC.

The V gene is TRBV5-1, the J gene TRBJ1-4; D might be TRBD1 (5 bases). V gave up 0 bases and J gave up 3 bases, with 15 bases separating them. CDR3 length equals 17 residues. Germline CDR1 SGHRS, CDR2 YFSETQ. Written as DNA, the CDR3 is TGCGCCAGCAGCTTGGTCCCCCGGGGGTCGGCTAATGAAAAACTGTTTTTT. This gives the protein CASSLVPRGSANEKLFF.

J is TRBJ1-2 and V is TRBV10-3; no clear D. This CDR3 has 15 amino acids. The germline V gene has CDR1 ENHRY and CDR2 SYGVKD. V was pared by 0 bases and J by 4 bases, with 12 bases between. DNA of the CDR3: TGTGCCATCAGTGAGTCATCGGTCTCGGGCTATGGCTACACCTTC. It specifies CAISESSVSGYGYTF.

This chain links TRBV28 with TRBJ2-7, with TRBD2 matching over 9 bases. Trimming at V came to 8 bases and at J to 4 bases, leaving 9 bases not matched to a gene. The CDR3 has 14 amino acids. Per germline, CDR1 MDHEN and CDR2 SYDVKM. The DNA for the CDR3 is TGTGCCAGCGAAGACCCGGGACTAGCTTACGAGCAGTACTTC. This sequence encodes CASEDPGLAYEQYF. The whole variable domain, remainder taken from reference TRBV28 and TRBJ2-7, is DVKVTQSSRYLVKRTGEKVFLECVQDMDHENMFWYRQDPGLGLRLIYFSYDVKMKEKGDIPEGYSVSREKKERFSLILESASTNQTSMYLCASEDPGLAYEQYFGPGTRLTVT.

J is TRBJ1-4 and V is TRBV7-9, with 7 bases identical to TRBD1. Germline CDR1 is SEHNR and CDR2 is FQNEAQ (reference sequence). The length of the CDR3 is 15 residues. The V gene end was trimmed by 3 bases and the J gene end by 4 bases; junction bases not matched to a gene: 5. CDR3 residues: CASSFRTGGNEKLFF. The DNA for the CDR3 is TGTGCCAGCAGCTTTAGGACAGGAGGTAATGAAAAACTGTTTTTT.

The chain has TRBV24-1 and TRBJ2-7; 7 nucleotides match TRBD2. V dropped 9 bases and J dropped 2; count of bases not matched to a gene: 9. The germline V gene has CDR1 KGHDR and CDR2 SFDVKD. CDR3 length: 14 residues. The CDR3 DNA sequence: TGTGCCACCGGGGGGGGGACGGCGCCCTACGAGCAGTACTTC. This translates into CATGGGTAPYEQYF.

V and J are TRBV19 and TRBJ1-1; maybe TRBD1 (5 bases). The ends were cut back, 1 base at V and 6 bases at J, with 18 bases in the middle. The CDR3 length is 16 residues. CDR1 is LNHDA, CDR2 SQIVND, per germline (reference sequence). The CDR3 coding sequence is TGTGCCAGTAGTATAGGGGCGGGGCGAGTAGGCGCTGAAGCTTTCTTT. Translation: CASSIGAGRVGAEAFF.

The J gene is TRBJ2-1, the V gene TRBV7-9, with a weak D call TRBD2 (6 bases). V lost 2 bases and J lost 7, with 12 bases in between. Germline lookup yields CDR1 SEHNR and CDR2 FQNEAQ (reference sequence). This CDR3 is 14 amino acids long. The CDR3 spells CASSLYGRGNEQFF. In DNA, the CDR3 is TGTGCCAGCAGCTTATACGGACGGGGGAATGAGCAGTTCTTC. Combining the CDR3 with reference TRBV7-9 and TRBJ2-1 gives the whole variable domain DTGVSQNPRHKITKRGQNVTFRCDPISEHNRLYWYRQTLGQGPEFLTYFQNEAQLEKSRLLSDRFSAERPKGSFSTLEIQRTEQGDSAMYLCASSLYGRGNEQFFGPGTRLTVL.

The chain couples TRBV4-3 to TRBJ1-2; TRBD1 aligns across 8 bases. The CDR3 runs to 16 residues. Germline CDR1 LGHNA, CDR2 YSLEER. The J segment lost 4 bases and the V segment lost 3 bases, leaving 10 bases of the junction unmatched. The CDR3 loop reads CASSQLRGQGAYGYTF. Here the CDR3 DNA reads TGCGCCAGCAGCCAGCTAAGGGGCCAGGGGGCCTATGGCTACACCTTC.

CDR3 sequence (DNA): TGTGCCAGCAGCTTGGAACAGGGGAGTAACTATGGCTACACCTTC. Its protein product is CASSLEQGSNYGYTF. The rearrangement joins TRBV5-4 to TRBJ1-2; TRBD1 aligns across 7 bases. V shed 0 bases and J 1 base; nucleotides not matched to a gene: 3. The germline V gene encodes CDR1 SGHNT and CDR2 YYREEE (reference sequence). The CDR3 length is 15 residues.

A word on this clone: Other DNA sequences of this sample code for an identical CDR3. DNA of the CDR3: TGTGCCAGCAGCTTGAGCCGCGATTCACCCCTCCACTTT. Translation: CASSLSRDSPLHF. The rearrangement links TRBV11-3 to TRBJ1-6; D gene ambiguous. The length of the CDR3 is 13 residues. Trimming took off 3 bases at V and 8 bases at J, with 8 bases between the two ends. Germline CDR1 reads SGHNT; CDR2 reads YENEEA.

This clone came up once. V usage is TRBV2 and J usage is TRBJ2-5, with TRBD2 matching over 9 bases. This CDR3 comprises 13 residues. With V trimmed by 6 bases and J by 5 bases, 4 bases remained unmatched. The V gene's germline CDR1 is SNHLY and CDR2 FYNNEI. CDR3 in amino acids: CASRGLAGETQYF. The CDR3 region has the DNA TGTGCCAGCAGGGGACTAGCCGGGGAGACCCAGTACTTC.

The chain links TRBV5-5 to TRBJ1-2, with 10 bases identical to TRBD1. The CDR3 length is 17 residues. J gave up 2 bases and V 4 bases, and 11 bases lay outside the gene matches. Germline V gene sequence: CDR1 SGHKS, CDR2 YYEKEE (reference sequence). CDR3 DNA: TGTGCCAGCAGCGCTACTCCGGGACAGGGGAGAAACTATGGCTACACCTTC. It translates to CASSATPGQGRNYGYTF.

This chain joins TRBV28 and TRBJ1-2; 7 bases map to TRBD1. Per germline, CDR1 MDHEN and CDR2 SYDVKM. This CDR3 spans 13 amino acids. J was trimmed by 3 bases and V by 5 bases; bases with no gene match: 3. CDR3 sequence reads: CASSPGGDYGYTF. In nucleotides, the CDR3 is TGTGCCAGCAGTCCAGGGGGTGACTATGGCTACACCTTC.

This rearrangement joins TRBV10-3 to TRBJ1-1, with 8 bases matching TRBD1. With V trimmed by 6 bases and J by 2 bases, 2 bases remained unmatched. Germline assignment: CDR1 ENHRY and CDR2 SYGVKD. CDR3 length equals 13 residues. The CDR3, as DNA: TGTGCCATCAGGGGACAGGCAAACACTGAAGCTTTCTTT. Its protein product is CAIRGQANTEAFF.